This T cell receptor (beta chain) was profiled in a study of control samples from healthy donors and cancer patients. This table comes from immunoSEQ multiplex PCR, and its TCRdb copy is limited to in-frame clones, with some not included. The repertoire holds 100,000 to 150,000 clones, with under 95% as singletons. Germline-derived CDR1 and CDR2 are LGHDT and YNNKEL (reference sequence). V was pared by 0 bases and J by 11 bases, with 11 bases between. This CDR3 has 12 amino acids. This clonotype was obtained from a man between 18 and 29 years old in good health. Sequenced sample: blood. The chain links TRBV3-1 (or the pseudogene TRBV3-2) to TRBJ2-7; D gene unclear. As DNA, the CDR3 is TGTGCCAGCAGCCAAGATGTTGGGATGGAGTACTTC. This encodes CASSQDVGMEYF.